What follows are 27 T cell receptor beta chains derived from one specimen sequenced in a study of shared clonotypes between healthy human individuals. Measured with immunoSEQ multiplex PCR; TCRdb has only the in-frame clones, and not every one. The sample consists of more than 850,000 clones, 70% to 80% of them appearing once. The source material was memory CD4+ T cells from PBMCs. The subset: CD45RA-negative fraction. The receptors were gathered from a young man in good health. Some clones in this sample may be carry-over from other donors' samples.

The chain employs TRBV29-1 and TRBJ2-7; D possibly corresponds to TRBD1 (6 bases). The CDR3 is made up of 12 amino acids. Germline CDR1 reads SQVTM; CDR2 reads ANQGSEA. V was shortened by 4 bases and J by 3 bases, with 10 bases between the two germline ends. Here the CDR3 reads CSVGFRGYEQYF. CDR3 DNA: TGCAGCGTTGGATTCAGGGGCTACGAGCAGTACTTC.

The CDR3 region has the DNA TGTGCCAGCAGTTACTGGGCGGTCGGGGGGGCCGGGTACGAGCAGTACTTC. This sequence encodes CASSYWAVGGAGYEQYF. The genes are TRBV27 and TRBJ2-7; 8 bases align to TRBD2. Germline V gives CDR1 MNHEY, CDR2 SMNVEV (reference sequence). The length of the CDR3 is 17 residues. Losses at the gene ends were 4 bases for V and 4 bases for J; bases not matched to a gene: 15.

The rearrangement joins TRBV7-2 to TRBJ1-2, with 11 nucleotides matching TRBD1. V gave up 5 bases and J gave up 6 bases; unmatched junction bases: 8. From germline, CDR1 is SGHTA and CDR2 FQGNSA. The CDR3 extends over 15 amino acids. Here the CDR3 DNA reads TGTGCCAGCAGCCCTCGCCGGACAGGGGGCGATGGCTACACCTTC. This sequence encodes CASSPRRTGGDGYTF. Looking up the rest from reference TRBV7-2 and TRBJ1-2 gives the full variable domain: GAGVSQSPSNKVTEKGKDVELRCDPISGHTALYWYRQSLGQGLEFLIYFQGNSAPDKSGLPSDRFSAERTGGSVSTLTIQRTQQEDSAVYLCASSPRRTGGDGYTFGSGTRLTVV.

The chain couples TRBV4-3 to TRBJ1-1; D not resolved. This CDR3 region has 13 residues. V lost 1 base, J lost 3 bases, and 6 bases lay in between. The germline CDR1 and CDR2 sequences are LGHNA and YSLEER. The CDR3 is CASSQARHTEAFF. The CDR3 nucleotides read TGCGCCAGCAGCCAAGCCAGGCACACTGAAGCTTTCTTT.

This clone has only one observation. This sequence joins TRBV6-1 and TRBJ2-1, with D perhaps TRBD1 or TRBD2 (5 bases each). Trimming cost V 6 bases and J 2 bases, with 17 bases left between them. The CDR3 loop spans 16 amino acids. Germline V gene lookup returns CDR1 MNHNS and CDR2 SASEGT. The CDR3 here is CASREYGTTAYNEQFF. The CDR3, as DNA: TGTGCCAGCAGGGAATATGGGACCACCGCCTACAATGAGCAGTTCTTC.

The chain combines TRBV6-1 with TRBJ2-4; 7 nucleotides match TRBD1. The CDR3 is made up of 18 amino acids. Germline V gene lookup returns CDR1 MNHNS and CDR2 SASEGT. With V trimmed by 1 base and J by 0 bases, 9 bases remained unmatched. The DNA for the CDR3 is TGTGCCAGCAGTGAAGGTACAGGGGCTAAACTAGCCAAAAACATTCAGTACTTC. Amino acid sequence: CASSEGTGAKLAKNIQYF.

The J gene is TRBJ2-7, the V gene TRBV6-6, with D possibly matching TRBD1 (6 bases). This CDR3 comprises 14 residues. Trimming stripped 6 bases from V and 4 bases from J, with 16 bases between. Germline V gives CDR1 MNHNY, CDR2 SVGAGI (reference sequence). The CDR3 region is CASRDSNSLYEQYF. CDR3 coding DNA: TGTGCCAGCAGGGACAGTAATTCACTTTACGAGCAGTACTTC.

The chain has TRBV30 and TRBJ2-5; 11 bases align to TRBD2. The CDR3 spans 14 residues. The J segment lost 3 bases and the V segment lost 4 bases, leaving 4 bases of the junction unmatched. Germline CDR1 reads GTSNPN; CDR2 reads SVGIG (reference sequence). The CDR3: CAWNPGLAEETQYF. The CDR3 DNA sequence: TGTGCCTGGAACCCGGGACTAGCGGAAGAGACCCAGTACTTC.

This chain uses TRBV28 with TRBJ1-1, with D possibly being TRBD1 (6 bases). The CDR3 extends over 14 amino acids. Germline lookup yields CDR1 MDHEN and CDR2 SYDVKM. Trimming shortened V by 7 bases and J by 6 bases, and 18 bases separated the two germline ends. CDR3 DNA: TGTGCCAGCACTCTCCCCACAGGGAATGCTGAAGCTTTCTTT. Protein: CASTLPTGNAEAFF.

This sequence joins TRBV21-1 and TRBJ2-5. TRBV21-1 is marked as a pseudogene. This CDR3 has 12 amino acids. Here the CDR3 DNA reads TGTGCCAGCAGCAAAGTAGGGGAGACCCAGTACTTC. This gives the protein CASSKVGETQYF.

The chain uses TRBV28 and TRBJ2-5, with D perhaps being TRBD1 or TRBD2 (5 bases each). Deletions cut 3 bases from V and 3 bases from J, with 11 bases between. The germline CDR1 and CDR2 sequences are MDHEN and SYDVKM. The CDR3 extends over 14 amino acids. DNA for the CDR3: TGTGCCAGCAGTTTCGGCAGGGACGAAGAGACCCAGTACTTC. Protein: CASSFGRDEETQYF. Complete variable domain (other parts from reference TRBV28 and TRBJ2-5): DVKVTQSSRYLVKRTGEKVFLECVQDMDHENMFWYRQDPGLGLRLIYFSYDVKMKEKGDIPEGYSVSREKKERFSLILESASTNQTSMYLCASSFGRDEETQYFGPGTRLLVL.

The V and J genes are TRBV2 and TRBJ1-1; possibly TRBD1 for D (6 bases). Trimming removed 6 bases from V and 0 bases from J, with 8 bases in between. Germline V lookup: CDR1 SNHLY, CDR2 FYNNEI. This CDR3 has 13 amino acids. The CDR3 loop reads CASRDSLNTEAFF. DNA for the CDR3: TGTGCCAGCAGGGACAGCCTGAACACTGAAGCTTTCTTT. Full variable domain (missing parts from reference TRBV2 and TRBJ1-1): EPEVTQTPSHQVTQMGQEVILRCVPISNHLYFYWYRQILGQKVEFLVSFYNNEISEKSEIFDDQFSVERPDGSNFTLKIRSTKLEDSAMYFCASRDSLNTEAFFGQGTRLTVV.

This rearrangement joins TRBV6-1 to TRBJ1-1, with 8 nucleotides matching TRBD1. The CDR3 spans 16 residues. J gave up 5 bases and V 4 bases, and 12 bases lay outside the gene matches. Germline CDR1 reads MNHNS; CDR2 reads SASEGT. The CDR3 sequence: CASSGLPGGGRTEAFF. CDR3 DNA: TGTGCCAGCAGTGGCCTACCAGGGGGCGGTAGGACTGAAGCTTTCTTT.

About this clone: The sample has other DNA sequences that encode this CDR3 too. This chain connects TRBV9 to TRBJ2-1, with TRBD2 as a possible D gene (6 bases). V shed 0 bases and J shed 0 bases, with 7 bases lying between them. This CDR3 is built from 15 residues. Germline V CDR1 and CDR2: SGDLS, YYNGEE. The DNA of the CDR3 is TGTGCCAGCAGCGTAGAGGGAGGCTCCTACAATGAGCAGTTCTTC. Translating it yields CASSVEGGSYNEQFF.

The chain employs TRBV5-4 and TRBJ2-1, with D perhaps TRBD2 (8 bases). Trimming took 4 bases from V and 6 from J, leaving 20 bases between them. Germline loops: CDR1 SGHNT, CDR2 YYREEE (reference sequence). The CDR3 is made up of 16 amino acids. CDR3 amino acids: CASSLGGGRQTNEQFF. Written as DNA, the CDR3 is TGTGCCAGCAGCCTAGGGGGCGGGAGGCAAACCAATGAGCAGTTCTTC.

The chain links TRBV15 to TRBJ1-2; 7 positions match TRBD1. Germline V gene lookup returns CDR1 LNHNV and CDR2 YYDKDF (reference sequence). The V gene end was trimmed by 5 bases and the J gene end by 13 bases; junction bases not matched to a gene: 13. The CDR3 runs 13 residues. The CDR3 DNA is TGTGCCACCAGCGCGGGGACAGCTGGCAGGTTCACCTTC. Its protein is CATSAGTAGRFTF.

The chain combines TRBV29-1 with TRBJ1-1; no clear D. This CDR3 is built from 14 residues. V was trimmed by 0 bases and J by 1 base, leaving 9 bases between them. Germline assignment: CDR1 SQVTM and CDR2 ANQGSEA. In DNA, the CDR3 is TGCAGCGTTGAAGAGAGCCAGGCGAACACTGAAGCTTTCTTT. Encoded protein: CSVEESQANTEAFF.

The rearrangement joins TRBV2 to TRBJ2-6, with D possibly TRBD2 on 6 matching bases. Per the germline V gene, CDR1 is SNHLY and CDR2 is FYNNEI. The CDR3 totals 15 residues. V was trimmed by 6 bases and J by 4 bases, leaving 13 bases between them. CDR3 residues: CASRARREGANVLTF. The CDR3, as DNA: TGTGCCAGCAGGGCCCGGAGGGAGGGGGCCAACGTCCTGACTTTC.

This clone was counted a few times. The chain joins TRBV19 to TRBJ2-2; D gene ambiguous. CDR1 and CDR2 from the germline V gene are LNHDA and SQIVND (reference sequence). This CDR3 has 14 amino acids. The germline V and J ends were trimmed by 3 bases and 2 bases, with 7 bases remaining between them. CDR3 coding DNA: TGTGCCAGTAGTATCCTACCTAACACCGGGGAGCTGTTTTTT. As protein: CASSILPNTGELFF.

V and J are TRBV5-6 and TRBJ2-1, with D unresolved. Looked up from germline, CDR1 is SGHDT and CDR2 is YYEEEE. Trimming left V 0 bases short and J 8 bases short, with 9 bases between. CDR3 size: 13 residues. CDR3 sequence: CASSLGFQYEQFF. DNA of the CDR3: TGTGCCAGCAGCTTGGGATTCCAATATGAGCAGTTCTTC.

The chain is built from TRBV30 and TRBJ2-7; D call uncertain. From germline, CDR1 is GTSNPN and CDR2 SVGIG (reference sequence). The CDR3 is 12 residues long. Trimming left V 6 bases short and J 2 bases short, with 11 bases between. CDR3 bases: TGTGCCTGCGCAAAAGGACCCTACGAGCAGTACTTC. Protein product: CACAKGPYEQYF.

The table lists this clone with a few counts. V and J are TRBV29-1 and TRBJ1-2; a weak D match, TRBD1 (6 bases). Germline V gives CDR1 SQVTM, CDR2 ANQGSEA. V lost 7 bases, J lost 4 bases, and 10 bases lay in between. The CDR3 spans 11 residues. The CDR3 nucleotides are TGCAGCGCGGAGACAGGCTATGGCTACACCTTC. As protein: CSAETGYGYTF.

This clone is a singleton in its sample. The chain links TRBV6-5 to TRBJ1-5; 8 positions agree with TRBD1. This CDR3 is built from 13 residues. V dropped 10 bases and J dropped 4; count of bases not matched to a gene: 6. The germline gives CDR1 MNHEY, CDR2 SVGAGI. The CDR3 region has the DNA TGTGCCACCCGGACAGGGTTGAATCAGCCCCAGCATTTT. Translated, it gives CATRTGLNQPQHF.

The rearrangement uses TRBV7-9 and TRBJ2-7, with TRBD2 as a possible D gene (6 bases). V lost 1 base to trimming and J lost 0 bases, with 10 bases between them. From germline, CDR1 is SEHNR and CDR2 FQNEAQ (reference sequence). CDR3 length equals 15 residues. The CDR3 bases are TGTGCCAGCAGCTTAGGGGCGGGGTTCTCCTACGAGCAGTACTTC. It yields the protein CASSLGAGFSYEQYF. The entire variable domain, with the rest obtained from reference TRBV7-9 and TRBJ2-7, is as follows: DTGVSQNPRHKITKRGQNVTFRCDPISEHNRLYWYRQTLGQGPEFLTYFQNEAQLEKSRLLSDRFSAERPKGSFSTLEIQRTEQGDSAMYLCASSLGAGFSYEQYFGPGTRLTVT.

This chain connects TRBV25-1 to TRBJ2-2, with D unresolved. Germline values: CDR1 MGHDK, CDR2 SYGVNS. The CDR3 runs 18 residues. V was cut by 3 bases and J by 2 bases, with 19 bases left in between. The CDR3 region has the DNA TGTGCCAGCAGTGAGAGCCCAGGCGCCCGGTTAAACACCGGGGAGCTGTTTTTT. Its protein is CASSESPGARLNTGELFF.

CDR3 bases: TGTGCCAGCAGTGTCGGCCCGACTGCAACTAATGAAAAACTGTTTTTT. Its translation: CASSVGPTATNEKLFF. The chain is built from TRBV2 and TRBJ1-4; no firm D call. Deletions cut 4 bases from V and 0 bases from J, with 12 bases between. CDR1 is SNHLY and CDR2 is FYNNEI in the germline V gene. The CDR3 runs 16 residues.

V and J are TRBV9 and TRBJ1-2; D is possibly TRBD1 (6 bases). V lost 3 bases to trimming and J lost 5 bases, with 14 bases between them. Germline CDR1 is SGDLS and CDR2 is YYNGEE. This CDR3 comprises 14 residues. The CDR3 DNA follows: TGTGCCAGCAGCGCCTTAGGGGGTAGTTATGGCTACACCTTC. Translation: CASSALGGSYGYTF.